This TCR beta chain was profiled in a study of blood T cell repertoires in COVID-19. This clone occurred a few times. TCRdb's table, derived via immunoSEQ multiplex PCR, lists solely in-frame clones and lacks some. The table lists approximately 100,000 clones, around 75% of them singletons. Germline-derived CDR1 and CDR2 are MNHNY and SVGAGI (reference sequence). The CDR3 consists of 15 residues. V was clipped by 7 bases and J by 4 bases; unmatched bases: 12. The clonotype originates from a human donor with acute or convalescent COVID-19. The donor label of this sample is uncertain. Sequencing input: peripheral blood. The J gene is TRBJ2-5, the V gene TRBV6-6, with TRBD2 identical over 7 bases. The CDR3 DNA sequence: TGTGCCAGCACGGCGGGGGTGAACCCCCCAGAGACCCAGTACTTC. It specifies CASTAGVNPPETQYF.